The clone carrying this T cell receptor (beta chain) was recorded at least ten times. The antigen is not known. TCRdb re-called the RACE reads with MiXCR, one entry per CDR3 protein. Here the sample spans roughly 380,000 distinct CDR3 sequences, 6% to 7% being singletons. Regarding time point: patch test 2, 6 weeks after DPC sensitization. Described treatment: therapeutic diphenylcyclopropenone sensitization with weekly scalp DPC. Sample donors consisted of patients with alopecia, aged 18 to 70 years, who were suitable for DPC. Germline-derived CDR1 and CDR2 are SEHNR and FQNEAQ (reference sequence). The junction had 15 bases not matched to a gene; V was cut back by 4 bases and J by 0 bases. This CDR3 comprises 18 residues. The data were obtained in a study of human T cells and chemical hapten exposure. Study overall: In the approximately 25-week study, patients were dosed weekly with diphenylcyclopropenone on the scalp throughout. General study findings and limits: Each of the donors had alopecia, so their immune responses may not resemble those of healthy people. Patch test score rose with PT1 expanded TCRs, significant at 8, 16, 32, not 4.

Specimen: whole blood, collected in connection with sensitization to the hapten diphenylcyclopropenone (DPC). This sequence originates from a woman aged 18-29 years with alopecia areata. Some clones in this sample may be carry-over from other donors' samples. The genes are TRBV7-9 and TRBJ2-7; 7 nucleotides agree with TRBD2. For the CDR3, the DNA is TGTGCCAGCAGCTCCACCTCATTCGGGGGGTCTACCTCCTACGAGCAGTACTTC. It translates to CASSSTSFGGSTSYEQYF.